These 21 T cell receptor beta chains were all obtained from the same sample, sequenced in a study of cytomegalovirus exposure and HLA in healthy donors. Use of 60 Vbeta and 13 Jbeta primers characterized the PCR. The assay was immunoSEQ multiplex PCR, and TCRdb's table has in-frame clones only and misses some. The repertoire holds approximately 110,000 clones, with over 70% as singletons. Sequences were obtained from PBMCs. The receptors originated from a man aged 25 to 45 in good health and CMV-seronegative.

The chain is built from TRBV6-1 and TRBJ2-5; 7 bases are shared with TRBD1. The CDR3 is 14 residues long. Trimming cost V 8 bases and J 2 bases; bases outside gene matches: 8. Germline CDR1 MNHNS, CDR2 SASEGT. The CDR3 sequence is CASGLYRGQETQYF. Here the CDR3 DNA reads TGTGCCAGCGGGTTATACAGGGGACAAGAGACCCAGTACTTC.

The chain couples TRBV2 to TRBJ2-7; 13 nucleotides line up with TRBD2. Germline V lookup: CDR1 SNHLY, CDR2 FYNNEI. This CDR3 comprises 15 residues. The trim removed 6 bases at V and 0 bases at J, leaving 2 bases unmatched. CDR3 residues: CASRGLAGTSYEQYF. The CDR3 DNA sequence: TGTGCCAGCAGGGGACTAGCGGGGACCTCCTACGAGCAGTACTTC.

This clone appeared a single time. J is TRBJ1-2 and V is TRBV19; 9 bases match TRBD1. V lost 1 base, J lost 7 bases, and 4 bases stayed unmatched. The germline V gene has CDR1 LNHDA and CDR2 SQIVND (reference sequence). The CDR3 spans 14 residues. The CDR3 is CASSIGQGVRGYTF. The DNA for the CDR3 is TGTGCCAGTAGTATAGGACAGGGGGTCCGTGGCTACACCTTC.

The gene calls are TRBV18 and TRBJ2-2, with no clear D. CDR3 length equals 13 residues. Trimming left V 3 bases short and J 3 bases short, with 5 bases between. Germline V lookup: CDR1 KGHSH, CDR2 LQKENI. This chain's CDR3 is CASSPTHTGELFF. DNA of the CDR3: TGTGCCAGCTCACCCACACACACCGGGGAGCTGTTTTTT.

This clone has a handful of counts. The chain is built from TRBV11-2 and TRBJ2-1; a possible D gene is TRBD1 (5 bases). Germline lookup yields CDR1 SGHAT and CDR2 FQNNGV. The CDR3 is 11 amino acids. With 5 bases removed from V and 11 bases from J, the gap between germline ends came to 10 bases. The CDR3 spells CASSLQGKQFF. CDR3 DNA: TGTGCCAGCAGCCTCCAGGGAAAGCAGTTCTTC.

This chain links TRBV9 with TRBJ1-3, with D unresolved. This CDR3 is 18 amino acids long. V gave up 0 bases and J gave up 0 bases, with 16 bases separating them. Looked up from germline, CDR1 is SGDLS and CDR2 is YYNGEE. CDR3 DNA sequence: TGTGCCAGCAGCGTAGGGGCAGGCTCAAGATCCTCTGGAAACACCATATATTTT. This gives the protein CASSVGAGSRSSGNTIYF.

This clone was seen more than once but under ten times. The rearrangement links TRBV6-1 to TRBJ2-7; TRBD1 agrees at 7 bases. From germline, CDR1 is MNHNS and CDR2 SASEGT. V was pared by 4 bases and J by 2 bases, with 5 bases of the junction left unmatched. The CDR3 runs 14 residues. The CDR3 coding sequence is TGTGCCAGCAGTGGAGGGACAGCCCCCTACGAGCAGTACTTC. Protein product: CASSGGTAPYEQYF.

The sample holds one count of this clone. The V call is TRBV5-1, the J call TRBJ2-7, with D unclear. CDR1 is SGHRS and CDR2 is YFSETQ in the germline V gene. There are 13 residues in the CDR3. V was pared by 0 bases and J by 3 bases, with 7 bases between. CDR3 sequence (DNA): TGCGCCAGCAGCTTGGTGACTGACTACGAGCAGTACTTC. Protein: CASSLVTDYEQYF. The entire variable domain, with the rest obtained from reference TRBV5-1 and TRBJ2-7, is as follows: KAGVTQTPRYLIKTRGQQVTLSCSPISGHRSVSWYQQTPGQGLQFLFEYFSETQRNKGNFPGRFSGRQFSNSRSEMNVSTLELGDSALYLCASSLVTDYEQYFGPGTRLTVT.

This clone was seen a few times. The chain carries TRBV5-5 and TRBJ2-7; TRBD1 might be the D (5 bases). With 4 bases removed from V and 5 bases from J, the gap between germline ends came to 25 bases. The V gene's germline CDR1 is SGHKS and CDR2 YYEKEE (reference sequence). The CDR3 covers 17 residues. The CDR3 here is CASSPWDQAYVQDEQYF. The CDR3 DNA sequence: TGTGCCAGCAGCCCCTGGGATCAGGCTTACGTACAGGACGAGCAGTACTTC.

The rearrangement joins TRBV7-2 to TRBJ2-1; D call uncertain. This CDR3 spans 16 amino acids. V was shortened by 0 bases and J by 0 bases, with 9 bases between the two germline ends. Looked up from germline, CDR1 is SGHTA and CDR2 is FQGNSA. The CDR3 region is CASSLASGSSYNEQFF. The CDR3 region has the DNA TGTGCCAGCAGCTTAGCTTCTGGCAGCTCCTACAATGAGCAGTTCTTC.

The chain employs TRBV5-1 and TRBJ2-7, with D possibly matching TRBD1 (6 bases). Germline V gene sequence: CDR1 SGHRS, CDR2 YFSETQ. Between the trimmed V and J ends, which lost 5 bases and 1 base, there was a span of 13 bases. This CDR3 region has 14 residues. Here the CDR3 DNA reads TGCGCCAGCAGGACAGGTCCCGAGTCCTACGAGCAGTACTTC. Translated, it gives CASRTGPESYEQYF.

This clone appeared a few times. The chain carries TRBV6-6 and TRBJ2-3, with 10 bases aligning to TRBD2. V lost 0 bases and J lost 4; bases outside the gene matches: 1. This CDR3 has 15 amino acids. Germline CDR1 is MNHNY and CDR2 is SVGAGI (reference sequence). CDR3 sequence reads: CASSYSSGRSDTQYF. In nucleotides, the CDR3 is TGTGCCAGCAGTTACTCTAGCGGGAGGTCAGATACGCAGTATTTT.

The V and J genes are TRBV29-1 and TRBJ2-3; D unclear. The CDR3 is 10 amino acids. Trimming removed 7 bases from V and 1 base from J, with 3 bases in between. Looked up from germline, CDR1 is SQVTM and CDR2 is ANQGSEA. CDR3 in amino acids: CSGGTDTQYF. CDR3 sequence (DNA): TGCAGCGGAGGCACAGATACGCAGTATTTT.

The rearrangement links TRBV15 to TRBJ2-7; 8 nucleotides agree with TRBD2. J gave up 3 bases and V 0 bases, and 7 bases lay outside the gene matches. The CDR3 has 16 residues. CDR1 LNHNV and CDR2 YYDKDF come from the germline V gene (reference sequence). CDR3 coding DNA: TGTGCCACCAGCAGAGATCGGGCTAGCGGGCTCTACGAGCAGTACTTC. It codes for CATSRDRASGLYEQYF.

This clone was counted a few times. This chain links TRBV19 with TRBJ1-1, with D tentatively TRBD1 (5 bases). Deletions cut 3 bases from V and 6 bases from J, with 11 bases between. The germline V gene has CDR1 LNHDA and CDR2 SQIVND (reference sequence). This CDR3 is built from 13 residues. DNA for the CDR3: TGTGCCAGTAGTATTATGGGGCAGGCTGAAGCTTTCTTT. Translated: CASSIMGQAEAFF.

This chain connects TRBV10-1 to TRBJ2-7; 8 bases are a match to TRBD1. Germline loops: CDR1 WNHNN, CDR2 SYGVQD (reference sequence). The CDR3 is made up of 14 amino acids. The V and J ends lost 4 bases and 8 bases, in that order; junction bases with no gene match: 10. For the CDR3, the DNA is TGCGCCAGCAGTGGGGCAGGGGGCGCCTCCAAGCAGTACTTC. Protein: CASSGAGGASKQYF.

The chain joins TRBV5-6 to TRBJ2-7; D ambiguous. The length of the CDR3 is 13 residues. V was trimmed by 1 base and J by 3 bases, leaving 8 bases between them. CDR1 is SGHDT and CDR2 is YYEEEE in the germline V gene. The CDR3 region is CASSLLGSYEQYF. In nucleotides, the CDR3 is TGTGCCAGCAGCTTGCTAGGTAGCTACGAGCAGTACTTC.

The CDR3, as DNA: TGTGCCAGCAGTGAGAACAGTTTGAACACTGAAGCTTTCTTT. This translates into CASSENSLNTEAFF. The rearrangement uses TRBV2 and TRBJ1-1; no clear D gene. Germline V gene sequence: CDR1 SNHLY, CDR2 FYNNEI. V lost 3 bases, J lost 0 bases, and 8 bases lay in between. This CDR3 has 14 residues.

The chain carries TRBV5-1 and TRBJ1-5; 7 bases are a match to TRBD1. Trimming removed 4 bases from V and 4 bases from J; junction bases left unmatched: 5. The length of the CDR3 is 14 residues. Germline V gene sequence: CDR1 SGHRS, CDR2 YFSETQ. The CDR3 bases are TGCGCCAGCAGCACGGGACAGAAGAATCAGCCCCAGCATTTT. It translates to CASSTGQKNQPQHF.

The gene calls are TRBV6-5 and TRBJ1-1, with a tentative D call TRBD1 (6 bases). Germline loops: CDR1 MNHEY, CDR2 SVGAGI. This CDR3 comprises 14 residues. V dropped 6 bases and J dropped 3 bases, with 14 bases sitting between them. The CDR3 reads CASSRQAGDTEAFF. The CDR3 DNA reads as TGTGCCAGCAGCCGACAGGCCGGGGACACTGAAGCTTTCTTT.

The rearrangement uses TRBV10-3 and TRBJ2-2; D is possibly TRBD2 (6 bases). V was clipped by 7 bases and J by 5 bases, with 20 bases between them. The CDR3 has 16 residues. Germline-derived CDR1 and CDR2 are ENHRY and SYGVKD. The CDR3 protein is CAIKVLGGGGTGELFF. The CDR3 nucleotides read TGTGCCATCAAGGTGCTCGGCGGAGGAGGGACCGGGGAGCTGTTTTTT.